Following are 16 T cell receptor beta chains from one sample sequenced in a study of memory CD4+ T cells and cytomegalovirus serostatus. Method: immunoSEQ multiplex PCR; TCRdb's copy keeps in-frame clones and lacks some. The sample holds around 53,000 clones, around 83% seen once. Single viable CD3+CD4+CD8-CD45RO+ cells were sorted as the memory CD4+ T cells. Material for sequencing was memory CD4+ T cells from blood. Receptors were obtained from an adult in good health and CMV-seropositive.

The count of this clone is one. The chain is built from TRBV28 and TRBJ1-2, with TRBD1 as a possible D gene (5 bases). V was trimmed by 4 bases and J by 5 bases, leaving 14 bases between them. CDR3 length equals 14 residues. The germline V gene has CDR1 MDHEN and CDR2 SYDVKM. In DNA form, the CDR3 reads TGTGCCAGCAGTTCGGGGCAGGGAAGGTATGGCTACACCTTC. This encodes CASSSGQGRYGYTF.

The rearrangement links TRBV29-1 to TRBJ2-5; D not certain. V lost 3 bases, J lost 5 bases, and 13 bases lay in between. This CDR3 region has 13 residues. The V gene's germline CDR1 is SQVTM and CDR2 ANQGSEA. The CDR3, as DNA: TGCAGCGTTGATCCCCTCGGTCGGGAGACCCAGTACTTC. Protein sequence: CSVDPLGRETQYF.

V gene TRBV7-3 combines with J gene TRBJ2-1; 11 bases fit TRBD2. CDR1 and CDR2 (germline): SGHTA, FQGTGA. This CDR3 is built from 15 residues. V shed 4 bases, J shed 9 bases, and the junction held 8 bases outside the gene matches. This chain's CDR3 is CASSYQGLAGGEQFF. The CDR3 bases are TGTGCCAGCAGCTACCAAGGGCTAGCGGGAGGTGAGCAGTTCTTC.

This clone was observed a handful of times. The rearrangement links TRBV11-1 to TRBJ2-7; D is possibly TRBD1 (6 bases). V lost 6 bases and J lost 2, with 14 bases in between. This CDR3 has 14 amino acids. Germline CDR1 reads SGHAT; CDR2 reads FQDESV (reference sequence). The DNA of the CDR3 is TGTGCCAGCAGTCTAAGAGGGGGACCCTACGAGCAGTACTTC. Its protein is CASSLRGGPYEQYF.

The chain employs TRBV11-2 and TRBJ2-3, with D hard to call. Trimming took off 3 bases at V and 0 bases at J, with 7 bases between the two ends. The CDR3 covers 14 residues. Germline loops: CDR1 SGHAT, CDR2 FQNNGV. CDR3 residues: CASSLGHSTDTQYF. The CDR3 DNA is TGTGCCAGCAGCTTGGGCCATAGCACAGATACGCAGTATTTT.

The V call is TRBV28, the J call TRBJ2-3; D is unclear. The CDR3 is made up of 12 amino acids. V was cut by 6 bases and J by 5 bases, with 9 bases left in between. Looked up from germline, CDR1 is MDHEN and CDR2 is SYDVKM. The DNA for the CDR3 is TGTGCCAGCAGCCCCCTCCGAGATACGCAGTATTTT. Its translation: CASSPLRDTQYF.

The rearrangement uses TRBV7-9 and TRBJ2-5; 9 bases align to TRBD2. V was clipped by 5 bases and J by 5 bases; unmatched bases: 15. Germline loops: CDR1 SEHNR, CDR2 FQNEAQ (reference sequence). This CDR3 is 17 amino acids long. CDR3 residues: CASSPQGLAGKLETQYF. CDR3 nucleotide sequence: TGTGCCAGCAGCCCCCAGGGGCTAGCGGGGAAGCTGGAGACCCAGTACTTC.

This clone has just a few counts. V is TRBV10-1 and J is TRBJ2-1; D is undetermined. V lost 4 bases to trimming and J lost 6 bases, with 13 bases between them. CDR1 is WNHNN and CDR2 is SYGVQD in the germline V gene (reference sequence). The CDR3 runs to 14 residues. The CDR3, as DNA: TGCGCCAGCAGTGTCGCGTCCAGCATCAATGAGCAGTTCTTC. Translated, it gives CASSVASSINEQFF.

For this clone: One junction end disagrees with the germline gene, perhaps due to a read error. The chain uses TRBV29-1 and TRBJ2-7, with D possibly TRBD1 on 6 matching bases. CDR1 is SQVTM and CDR2 is ANQGSEA in the germline V gene. The CDR3 consists of 13 residues. The CDR3, as DNA: TGCAGCGTTAAAGAGGGGGTTGACTACGAGCAGTACTTC. Its translation is CSVKEGVDYEQYF.

The chain links TRBV5-8 to TRBJ2-1; D gene uncertain. The CDR3 consists of 13 residues. From germline, CDR1 is SGHTS and CDR2 YDEGEE. V lost 2 bases, J lost 8 bases, and 11 bases lay in between. CDR3 region: CASSFPRSDEQFF. CDR3 bases: TGTGCCAGCAGCTTTCCCCGAAGCGATGAGCAGTTCTTC.

This chain uses TRBV7-9 with TRBJ1-1, with D unresolved. Trimming removed 2 bases at V and 0 bases at J, with 4 bases between. Germline V gene data show CDR1 as SEHNR and CDR2 as FQNEAQ (reference sequence). The CDR3 is made up of 13 amino acids. The CDR3 DNA sequence: TGTGCCAGCAGCTTACTTATGAACACTGAAGCTTTCTTT. Translation gives CASSLLMNTEAFF.

The chain uses TRBV25-1 and TRBJ2-1, with 14 bases matching TRBD2. Germline CDR1 and CDR2: MGHDK and SYGVNS. J was trimmed by 9 bases and V by 6 bases; bases with no gene match: 4. The CDR3 is made up of 14 amino acids. CDR3 nucleotides: TGTGCCAGCAGCAGACTAGCGGGAGGGGGTGAGCAGTTCTTC. It is translated as CASSRLAGGGEQFF.

The chain recombines TRBV5-5 with TRBJ2-7; D is unclear. Per germline, CDR1 SGHKS and CDR2 YYEKEE (reference sequence). Between the trimmed V and J ends, which lost 2 bases and 2 bases, there was a span of 5 bases. CDR3 size: 12 residues. The CDR3 DNA is TGTGCCAGCAGCTTATCAACCTACGAGCAGTACTTC. This codes for CASSLSTYEQYF.

The genes are TRBV28 and TRBJ2-5; 7 nucleotides align to TRBD2. Germline V gene data show CDR1 as MDHEN and CDR2 as SYDVKM. Trimming cost V 10 bases and J 5 bases; bases outside gene matches: 13. The CDR3 has 14 residues. CDR3: CATSSFGRRETQYF. Here the CDR3 DNA reads TGTGCCACTAGTTCTTTCGGGAGGCGGGAGACCCAGTACTTC.

In this sample, this clone turned up a few times. The rearrangement uses TRBV15 and TRBJ2-7; TRBD1 is a possible D gene (7 bases). The CDR3 has 19 residues. The germline V and J ends were trimmed by 1 base and 2 bases, with 24 bases remaining between them. Germline CDR1 LNHNV, CDR2 YYDKDF (reference sequence). CDR3 protein: CATSRAFSTRGAPTYEQYF. The CDR3 DNA reads TGTGCCACCAGCAGAGCATTTAGCACCAGGGGGGCGCCAACCTACGAGCAGTACTTC.

The chain has TRBV7-9 and TRBJ2-4, with 8 bases identical to TRBD2. With 4 bases clipped from V and 1 base from J, the junction kept 3 bases outside the gene matches. The CDR3 is made up of 15 amino acids. Germline values: CDR1 SEHNR, CDR2 FQNEAQ (reference sequence). CDR3 sequence (DNA): TGTGCCAGCAGCTACAGCGGGAGCGCCAAAAACATTCAGTACTTC. It encodes CASSYSGSAKNIQYF.